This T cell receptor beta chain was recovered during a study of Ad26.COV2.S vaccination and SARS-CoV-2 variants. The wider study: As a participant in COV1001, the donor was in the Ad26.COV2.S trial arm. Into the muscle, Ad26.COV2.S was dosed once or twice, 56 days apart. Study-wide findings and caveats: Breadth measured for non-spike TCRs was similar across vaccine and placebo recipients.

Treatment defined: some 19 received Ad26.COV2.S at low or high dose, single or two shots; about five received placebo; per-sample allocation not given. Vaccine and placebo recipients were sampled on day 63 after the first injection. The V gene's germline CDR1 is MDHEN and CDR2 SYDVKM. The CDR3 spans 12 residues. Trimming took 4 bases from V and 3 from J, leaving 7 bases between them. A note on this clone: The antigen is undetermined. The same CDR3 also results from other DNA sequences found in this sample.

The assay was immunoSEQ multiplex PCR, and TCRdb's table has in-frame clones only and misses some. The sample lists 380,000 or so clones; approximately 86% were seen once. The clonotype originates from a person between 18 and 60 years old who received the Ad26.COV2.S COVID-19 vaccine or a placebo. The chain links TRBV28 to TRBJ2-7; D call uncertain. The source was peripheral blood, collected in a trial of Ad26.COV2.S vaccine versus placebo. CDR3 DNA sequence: TGTGCCAGCAGTTCAACTCTCTACGAGCAGTACTTC. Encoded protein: CASSSTLYEQYF. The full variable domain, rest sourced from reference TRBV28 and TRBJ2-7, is DVKVTQSSRYLVKRTGEKVFLECVQDMDHENMFWYRQDPGLGLRLIYFSYDVKMKEKGDIPEGYSVSREKKERFSLILESASTNQTSMYLCASSSTLYEQYFGPGTRLTVT.